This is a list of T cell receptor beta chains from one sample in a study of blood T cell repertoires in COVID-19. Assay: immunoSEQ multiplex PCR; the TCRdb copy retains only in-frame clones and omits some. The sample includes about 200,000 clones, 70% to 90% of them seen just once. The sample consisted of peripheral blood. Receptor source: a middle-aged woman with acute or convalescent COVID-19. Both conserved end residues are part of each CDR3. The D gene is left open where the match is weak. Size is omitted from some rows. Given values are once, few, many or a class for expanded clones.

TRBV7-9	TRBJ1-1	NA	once	TGTGCCAGCAGCCCTCGGACACCGAACACTGAAGCTTTCTTT	CASSPRTPNTEAFF
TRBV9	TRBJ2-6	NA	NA	TGTGCCAGCAGCGTAACCCCCCAGGCCCCTGGGGCCAACGTCCTGACTTTC	CASSVTPQAPGANVLTF
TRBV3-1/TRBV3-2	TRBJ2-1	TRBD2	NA	TGTGCCAGCAGCCAAGATCCCCTAGCGGGGGGTAATGAGCAGTTCTTC	CASSQDPLAGGNEQFF
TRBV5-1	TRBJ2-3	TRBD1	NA	TGCGCCAGCTTGGAAGGGACAGGGAGCACAGATACGCAGTATTTT	CASLEGTGSTDTQYF
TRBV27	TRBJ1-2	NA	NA	TGTGCCAGCAGTTTGAAAAGGGGCGCAGCTAACTATGGCTACACCTTC	CASSLKRGAANYGYTF
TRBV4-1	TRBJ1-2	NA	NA	TGCGCCAGCAGCCCCCAAACAGGTTCCTATGGCTACACCTTC	CASSPQTGSYGYTF
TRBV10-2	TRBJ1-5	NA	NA	TGCGCCAGCAGTGAGAGCAGGTTCAATCAGCCCCAGCATTTT	CASSESRFNQPQHF
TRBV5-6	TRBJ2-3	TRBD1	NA	TGTGCCAGCAGCCCCCGGGACAGGACAGATACGCAGTATTTT	CASSPRDRTDTQYF
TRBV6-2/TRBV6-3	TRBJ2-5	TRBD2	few	TGTGCCAGCAGTTACCAGCGGGGGGGCCGGGAGACCCAGTACTTC	CASSYQRGGRETQYF
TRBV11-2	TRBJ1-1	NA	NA	TGTGCCAGCAGCCCATGGGCAGCGGGGTTAGTGAACACTGAAGCTTTCTTT	CASSPWAAGLVNTEAFF
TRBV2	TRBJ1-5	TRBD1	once	TGTGCCAGCAGTGCAACGGGGACAGGGAGCAATCAGCCCCAGCATTTT	CASSATGTGSNQPQHF
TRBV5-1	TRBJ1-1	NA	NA	TGCGCCAGCAGCTTACAGGGTAGGAACACTGAAGCTTTCTTT	CASSLQGRNTEAFF
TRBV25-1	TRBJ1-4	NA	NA	TGTGCCAGCAGTGGGTACAGGGACGATAATGAAAAACTGTTTTTT	CASSGYRDDNEKLFF
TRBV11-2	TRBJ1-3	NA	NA	TGTGCCAGCAGCTTAGGCGGACAGAGGGTTGGAAACACCATATATTTT	CASSLGGQRVGNTIYF
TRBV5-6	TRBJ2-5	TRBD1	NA	TGTGCCAGCAGCCTTGGGACAGACCCAGAGACCCAGTACTTC	CASSLGTDPETQYF
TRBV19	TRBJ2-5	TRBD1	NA	TGTGCCAGTAGTTTCGGGACAGGGACAGAGACCCAGTACTTC	CASSFGTGTETQYF
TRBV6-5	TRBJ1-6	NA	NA	TGTGCCAGCGGGGACTGGAATTCACCCCTCCACTTT	CASGDWNSPLHF
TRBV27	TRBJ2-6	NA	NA	TGTGCCAGCGGCCTTAGACGGACAGCTCTCGTCCTGACTTTC	CASGLRRTALVLTF
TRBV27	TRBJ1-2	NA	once	TGTGCCAGCAGTTCAGATTCGGGCTATGGCTACACCTTC	CASSSDSGYGYTF
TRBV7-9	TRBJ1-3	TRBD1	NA	TGTGCCAGCAGCTCGACAGGGGCCTCTGGAAACACCATATATTTT	CASSSTGASGNTIYF
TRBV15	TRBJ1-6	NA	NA	TGTGCCACCAGCAGAGATCGGCCAGGGCCAAGTAATTCACCCCTCCACTTT	CATSRDRPGPSNSPLHF
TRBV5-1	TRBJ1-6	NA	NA	TGCGCCAGCAGCTTAGGGTCCTCAGGACAGAATAATTCACCCCTCCACTTT	CASSLGSSGQNNSPLHF
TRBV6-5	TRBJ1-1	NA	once	TGTGCCAGCACAGCGGGGAACACTGAAGCTTTCTTT	CASTAGNTEAFF
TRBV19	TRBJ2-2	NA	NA	TGTGCCAGTAGTATAGTCCAGGGTGCAGCCACCGGGGAGCTGTTTTTT	CASSIVQGAATGELFF
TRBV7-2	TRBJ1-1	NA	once	TGTGCCAGCAGCCGACGGGAGAACACTGAAGCTTTCTTT	CASSRRENTEAFF
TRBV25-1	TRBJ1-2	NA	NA	TGTGCCAGCAGTGAATTTCGGAGCGAGGTTGGAGGCTACACCTTC	CASSEFRSEVGGYTF
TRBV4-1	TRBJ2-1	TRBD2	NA	TGCGCCAGCAGCCAAGCCCCTGGGGTTAGCGGGGGGGCGAATGAGCAGTTCTTC	CASSQAPGVSGGANEQFF